The clone carrying this T cell receptor (beta chain) has at least ten counts. What it recognizes is unknown. The source of the sample is a study of T-cell memory formation after mild COVID-19. Study outcomes and limitations: SARS-CoV-2 specificity was not confirmed for second-wave clones peaking on day 37.

This CDR3 is 13 amino acids long. Germline values: CDR1 SGHRS, CDR2 YFSETQ. V lost 0 bases and J lost 5; bases outside the gene matches: 2. Via MiXCR, TCRdb re-called the 5' RACE reads, giving one row per CDR3 protein. In the table there are around 300,000 distinct CDR3 sequences, roughly 15% of which are singletons. The receptor was isolated from a man in his late teens or twenties who had mild COVID-19 (a few samples of this study predate the infection). Cell type and time point are not known. The chain joins TRBV5-1 to TRBJ2-7; 7 bases match TRBD1. The sequencing sample was made of PBMCs or a T cell subset sorted from them (not recorded which). The CDR3 sequence is CASSLGTGDEQYV. CDR3 DNA sequence: TGCGCCAGCAGCTTGGGGACAGGAGACGAGCAGTACGTC.